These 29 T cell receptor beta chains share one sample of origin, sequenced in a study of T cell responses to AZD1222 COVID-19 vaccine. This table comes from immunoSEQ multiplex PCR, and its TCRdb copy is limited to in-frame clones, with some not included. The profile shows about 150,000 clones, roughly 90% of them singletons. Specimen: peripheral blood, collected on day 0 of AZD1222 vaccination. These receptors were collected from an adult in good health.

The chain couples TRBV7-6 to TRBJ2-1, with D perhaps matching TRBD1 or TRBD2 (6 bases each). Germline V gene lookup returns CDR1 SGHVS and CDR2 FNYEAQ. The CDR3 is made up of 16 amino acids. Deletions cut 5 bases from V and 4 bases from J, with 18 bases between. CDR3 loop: CASSPDSGGTYNEQFF. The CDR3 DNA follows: TGTGCCAGCAGCCCCGACTCTGGGGGGACATACAATGAGCAGTTCTTC.

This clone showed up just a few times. CDR3 amino acids: CASGTVYGYTF. CDR3 DNA sequence: TGTGCCAGTGGGACAGTCTATGGCTACACCTTC. V gene TRBV19 combines with J gene TRBJ1-2; 7 bases fit TRBD1. CDR3 length equals 11 residues. The germline V gene has CDR1 LNHDA and CDR2 SQIVND (reference sequence). V lost 8 bases and J lost 4; bases outside the gene matches: 1.

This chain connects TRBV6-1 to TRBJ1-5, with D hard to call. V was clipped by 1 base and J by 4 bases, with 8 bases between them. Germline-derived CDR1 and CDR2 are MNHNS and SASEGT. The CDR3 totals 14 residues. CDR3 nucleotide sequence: TGTGCCAGCAGTGAAGGAAAGGTTAATCAGCCCCAGCATTTT. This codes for CASSEGKVNQPQHF.

DNA for the CDR3: TGTGCCAGCAGTCCCACAGGGTACGGCTACACCTTC. Encoded protein: CASSPTGYGYTF. This chain connects TRBV12-3 or TRBV12-4 to TRBJ1-2; tentatively, D is TRBD1 (6 bases). The ends were cut back, 5 bases at V and 8 bases at J, with 12 bases in the middle. The CDR3 is made up of 12 amino acids.

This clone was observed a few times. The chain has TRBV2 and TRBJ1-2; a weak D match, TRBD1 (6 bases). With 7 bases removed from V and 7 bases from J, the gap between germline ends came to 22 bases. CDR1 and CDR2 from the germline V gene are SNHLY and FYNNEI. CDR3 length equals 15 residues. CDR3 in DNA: TGTGCCAGCACCGGCGAGGGACATCGACCGGGTGGCTACACCTTC. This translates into CASTGEGHRPGGYTF.

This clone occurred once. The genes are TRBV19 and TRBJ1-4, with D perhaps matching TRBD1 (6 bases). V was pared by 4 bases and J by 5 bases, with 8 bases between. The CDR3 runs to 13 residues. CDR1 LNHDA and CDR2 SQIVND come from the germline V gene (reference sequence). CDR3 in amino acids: CASSRQGNEKLFF. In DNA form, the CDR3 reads TGTGCCAGTAGTAGGCAGGGGAATGAAAAACTGTTTTTT.

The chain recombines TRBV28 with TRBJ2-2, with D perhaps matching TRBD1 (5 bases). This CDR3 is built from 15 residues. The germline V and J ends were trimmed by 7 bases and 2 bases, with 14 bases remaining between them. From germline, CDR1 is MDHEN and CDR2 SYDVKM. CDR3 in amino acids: CASTIGVLNTGELFF. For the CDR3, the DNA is TGTGCCAGCACTATAGGGGTGTTAAACACCGGGGAGCTGTTTTTT.

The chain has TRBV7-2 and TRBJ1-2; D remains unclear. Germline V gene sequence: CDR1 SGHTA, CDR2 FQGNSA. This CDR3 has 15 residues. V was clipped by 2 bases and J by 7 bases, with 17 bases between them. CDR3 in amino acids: CASSLFLGEEGGYTF. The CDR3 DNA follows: TGTGCCAGCAGCTTATTTCTTGGGGAGGAGGGTGGCTACACCTTC.

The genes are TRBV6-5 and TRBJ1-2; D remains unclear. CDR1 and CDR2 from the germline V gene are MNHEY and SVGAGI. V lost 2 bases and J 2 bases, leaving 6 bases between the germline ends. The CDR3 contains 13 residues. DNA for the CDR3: TGTGCCAGCAGTTACGTGATAAACTATGGCTACACCTTC. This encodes CASSYVINYGYTF.

DNA for the CDR3: TGTGCCAGCACCGGCCTCGGCGAGGGTGCAAGGGTATACTTC. This sequence encodes CASTGLGEGARVYF. The chain carries TRBV2 and TRBJ2-7, with a possible D match to TRBD2 (5 bases). The CDR3 spans 14 residues. From germline, CDR1 is SNHLY and CDR2 FYNNEI. The germline V and J ends were trimmed by 7 bases and 13 bases, with 26 bases remaining between them.

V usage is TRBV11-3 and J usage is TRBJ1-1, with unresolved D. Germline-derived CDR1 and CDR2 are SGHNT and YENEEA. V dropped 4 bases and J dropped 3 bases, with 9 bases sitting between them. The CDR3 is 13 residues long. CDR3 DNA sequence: TGTGCCAGCAGCTGGGTGGAGGACACTGAAGCTTTCTTT. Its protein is CASSWVEDTEAFF.

The CDR3 DNA reads as TGTGCCTGGAGTGTGGCCCAAAATCAGCCCCAGCATTTT. This encodes CAWSVAQNQPQHF. The rearrangement uses TRBV30 and TRBJ1-5, with D uncertain. The CDR3 is 13 amino acids. The germline gives CDR1 GTSNPN, CDR2 SVGIG (reference sequence). V lost 0 bases and J lost 4, with 7 bases in between.

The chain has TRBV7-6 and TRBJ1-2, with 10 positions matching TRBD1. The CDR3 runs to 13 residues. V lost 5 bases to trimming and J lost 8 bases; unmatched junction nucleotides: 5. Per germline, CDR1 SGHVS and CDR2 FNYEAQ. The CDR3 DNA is TGTGCCAGCAGCATCAGACAGGGGGCGGGCTACACCTTC. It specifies CASSIRQGAGYTF.

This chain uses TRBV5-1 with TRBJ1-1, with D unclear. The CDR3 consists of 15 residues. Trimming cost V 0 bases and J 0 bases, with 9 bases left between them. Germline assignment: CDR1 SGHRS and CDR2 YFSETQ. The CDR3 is CASSLVVGLNTEAFF. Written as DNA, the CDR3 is TGCGCCAGCAGCTTGGTGGTAGGCCTGAACACTGAAGCTTTCTTT.

The CDR3 is CASSLQGPLRTYF. CDR3 DNA: TGTGCCAGCAGCTTACAGGGCCCCCTACGAACATACTTC. V usage is TRBV7-2 and J usage is TRBJ2-7; possible D gene TRBD1, 5 bases. Germline V gene data show CDR1 as SGHTA and CDR2 as FQGNSA. This CDR3 contains 13 residues. The V end lost 2 bases, the J end lost 13 bases, and 18 bases lay between the germline ends.

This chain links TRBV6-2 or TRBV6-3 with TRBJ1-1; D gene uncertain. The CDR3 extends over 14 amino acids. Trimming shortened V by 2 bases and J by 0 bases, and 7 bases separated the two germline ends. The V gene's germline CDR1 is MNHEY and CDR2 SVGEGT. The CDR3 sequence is CASSYAGMNTEAFF. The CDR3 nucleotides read TGTGCCAGCAGTTACGCGGGCATGAACACTGAAGCTTTCTTT.

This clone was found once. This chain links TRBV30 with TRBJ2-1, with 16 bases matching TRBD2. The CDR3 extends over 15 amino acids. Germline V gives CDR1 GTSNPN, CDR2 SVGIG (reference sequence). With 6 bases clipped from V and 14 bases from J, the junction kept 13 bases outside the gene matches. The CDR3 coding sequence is TGTGCCTGCAACTCCGGGACTAGCGGGAGGGCCGGGGAGTTCTTC. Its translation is CACNSGTSGRAGEFF.

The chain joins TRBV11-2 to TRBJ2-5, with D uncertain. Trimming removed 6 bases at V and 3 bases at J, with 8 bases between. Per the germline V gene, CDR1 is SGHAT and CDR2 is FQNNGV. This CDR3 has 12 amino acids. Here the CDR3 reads CASRQMEETQYF. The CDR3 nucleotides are TGTGCCAGCAGACAAATGGAAGAGACCCAGTACTTC.

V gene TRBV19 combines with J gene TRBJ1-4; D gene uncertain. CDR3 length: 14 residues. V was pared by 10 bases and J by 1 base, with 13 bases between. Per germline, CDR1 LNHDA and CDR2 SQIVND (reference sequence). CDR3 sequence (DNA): TGTGCCACCTCGGTAGGAGGAACTAATGAAAAACTGTTTTTT. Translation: CATSVGGTNEKLFF.

CDR3 residues: CASSRDYSYEQYF. The CDR3 DNA follows: TGCGCCAGCAGTAGGGACTACTCCTACGAGCAGTACTTC. V gene TRBV5-1 combines with J gene TRBJ2-7; 7 bases fit TRBD2. With 5 bases clipped from V and 0 bases from J, the junction kept 2 bases outside the gene matches. The germline gives CDR1 SGHRS, CDR2 YFSETQ. CDR3 length: 13 residues.

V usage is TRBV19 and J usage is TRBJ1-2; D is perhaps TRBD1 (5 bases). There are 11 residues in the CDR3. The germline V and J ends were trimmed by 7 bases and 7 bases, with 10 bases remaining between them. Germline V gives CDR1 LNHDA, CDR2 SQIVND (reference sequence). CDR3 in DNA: TGTGCCAGTACTCCAGGGACTGGCTACACCTTC. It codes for CASTPGTGYTF.

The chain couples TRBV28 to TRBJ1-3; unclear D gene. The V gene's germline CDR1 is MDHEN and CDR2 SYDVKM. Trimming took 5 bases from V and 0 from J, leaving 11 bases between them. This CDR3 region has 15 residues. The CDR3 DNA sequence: TGTGCCAGCAGTCCAGGACGATACTCTGGAAACACCATATATTTT. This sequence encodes CASSPGRYSGNTIYF.

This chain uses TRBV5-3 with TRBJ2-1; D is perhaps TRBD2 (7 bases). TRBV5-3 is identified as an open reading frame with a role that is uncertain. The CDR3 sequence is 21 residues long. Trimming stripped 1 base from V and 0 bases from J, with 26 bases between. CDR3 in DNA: TGTGCCAGAAGCTTGAGAATGCGGGGGCCCCATTCTCTTAGCTCCTACAATGAGCAGTTCTTC. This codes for CARSLRMRGPHSLSSYNEQFF.

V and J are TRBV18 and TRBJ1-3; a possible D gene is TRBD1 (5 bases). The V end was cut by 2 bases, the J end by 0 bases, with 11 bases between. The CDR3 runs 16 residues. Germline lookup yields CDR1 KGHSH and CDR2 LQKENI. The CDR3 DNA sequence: TGTGCCAGCTCACCAGGGCAGGGAGGCTCTGGAAACACCATATATTTT. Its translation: CASSPGQGGSGNTIYF.

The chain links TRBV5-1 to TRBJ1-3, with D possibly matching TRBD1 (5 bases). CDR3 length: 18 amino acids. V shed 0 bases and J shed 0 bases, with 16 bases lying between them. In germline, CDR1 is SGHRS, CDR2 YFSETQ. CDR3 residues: CASSLGQWGLNSGNTIYF. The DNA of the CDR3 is TGCGCCAGCAGCTTGGGACAGTGGGGCCTTAACTCTGGAAACACCATATATTTT.

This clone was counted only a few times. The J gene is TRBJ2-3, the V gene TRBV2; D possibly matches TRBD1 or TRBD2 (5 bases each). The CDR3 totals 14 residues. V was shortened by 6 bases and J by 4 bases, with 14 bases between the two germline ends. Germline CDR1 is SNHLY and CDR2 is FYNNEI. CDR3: CASRAGTSADTQYF. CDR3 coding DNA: TGTGCCAGCAGGGCCGGGACCTCCGCAGATACGCAGTATTTT.

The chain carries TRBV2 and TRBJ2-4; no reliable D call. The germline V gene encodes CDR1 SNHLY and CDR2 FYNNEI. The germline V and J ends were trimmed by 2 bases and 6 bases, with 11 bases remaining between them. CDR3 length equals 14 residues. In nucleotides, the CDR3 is TGTGCCAGCAGTGAATCCCAGGCCCCAAACATTCAGTACTTC. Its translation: CASSESQAPNIQYF.

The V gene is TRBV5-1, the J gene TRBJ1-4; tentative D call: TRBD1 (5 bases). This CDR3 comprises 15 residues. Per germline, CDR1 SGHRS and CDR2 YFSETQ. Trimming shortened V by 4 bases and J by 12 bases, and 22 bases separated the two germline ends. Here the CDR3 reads CASSLGGDFPRELFF. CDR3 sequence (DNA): TGCGCCAGCAGCCTGGGGGGAGACTTCCCCCGGGAACTGTTTTTT.

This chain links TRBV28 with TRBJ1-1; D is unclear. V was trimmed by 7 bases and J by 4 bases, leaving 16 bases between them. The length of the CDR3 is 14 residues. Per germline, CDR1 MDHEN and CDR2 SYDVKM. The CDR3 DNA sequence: TGTGCCAGCAATTTGCCGGACGCGGTCACTGAAGCTTTCTTT. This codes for CASNLPDAVTEAFF.